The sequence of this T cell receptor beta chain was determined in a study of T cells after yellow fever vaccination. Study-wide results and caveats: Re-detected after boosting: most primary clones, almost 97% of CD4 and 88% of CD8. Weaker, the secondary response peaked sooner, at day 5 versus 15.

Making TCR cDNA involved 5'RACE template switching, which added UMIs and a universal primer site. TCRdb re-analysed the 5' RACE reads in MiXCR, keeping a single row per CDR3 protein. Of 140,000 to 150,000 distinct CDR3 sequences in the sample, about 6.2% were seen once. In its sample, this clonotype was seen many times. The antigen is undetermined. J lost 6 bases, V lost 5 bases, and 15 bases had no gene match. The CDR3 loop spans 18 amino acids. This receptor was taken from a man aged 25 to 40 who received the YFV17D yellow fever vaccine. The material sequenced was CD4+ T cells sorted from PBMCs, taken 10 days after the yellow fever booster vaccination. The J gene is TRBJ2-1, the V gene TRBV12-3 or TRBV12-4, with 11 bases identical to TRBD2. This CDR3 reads CASSPSPILAGVINEQFF. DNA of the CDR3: TGTGCCAGCAGTCCTTCCCCGATACTAGCGGGAGTGATCAATGAGCAGTTCTTC.